This TCR beta chain is from a study of post-analysis software for immune sequencing data. Overall study: Included among the disease courses, which were recorded for the cohort, were relapsing-remitting, secondary progressive and progressive-relapsing multiple sclerosis.

A note on this clonotype: The antigen is not known.

Study-level findings and limits: Included in a set of roughly five TRBV segments more frequent in patients than controls were TRBV5-6, TRBV5-1 and TRBV20-1. When compared against controls, multiple sclerosis patients showed significantly lower normalized Chao1 diversity. Strong co-clustering by F measure was evident for samples that had been prepared in the same batch.

V was pared by 3 bases and J by 9 bases, with 8 bases between. In germline, CDR1 is SEHNR, CDR2 FQNEAQ (reference sequence). The CDR3 extends over 11 amino acids. Unique molecular identifiers had been added to the TCR beta cDNA libraries. Input populations of roughly 0.95 to 10 million T cells gave rise to some 500,000 cDNA molecules. TCRdb used MiXCR to reprocess the PCR reads, holding one entry per CDR3 protein. This sample has approximately 770,000 distinct CDR3 sequences, with under 60% found just once. Source material: blood. V gene TRBV7-9 combines with J gene TRBJ2-5; D is possibly TRBD2 (5 bases). This TCR came from a girl aged 5 to 17 with multiple sclerosis. CDR3 residues: CASSLMEAQYF. DNA of the CDR3: TGTGCCAGCAGCTTGATGGAGGCCCAGTACTTC.